The sequence of this T cell receptor (beta chain) was determined in a study of cytotoxic CD8 clonotypes in ibrutinib-treated CLL. Study summary: In all, under twelve patients were relapsed/refractory, roughly 15 were treatment-naive and 17 to 18 were IGHV unmutated.

About this clone itself: Its antigen is not identified.

Regarding the study as a whole: Circulating CD8+ T-cell counts were tracked by baseline clonality, which exceeded that of age-matched healthy donors.

Trimming cost V 6 bases and J 12 bases, with 18 bases left between them. Germline V gene sequence: CDR1 DFQATT, CDR2 SNEGSKA (reference sequence). The CDR3 sequence is 11 residues long. Assay: immunoSEQ multiplex PCR; the TCRdb copy retains only in-frame clones and omits some. The sample lists roughly 220,000 clones, about four fifths occurring once. The chain combines TRBV20-1 with TRBJ2-7; no clear D. The sample consisted of PBMCs, taken after 12 months of ibrutinib treatment. This TCR was sampled from a human donor with chronic lymphocytic leukemia. Written as DNA, the CDR3 is TGCAGTGCCCACCGTGGCCAGAATCGGTACTTC. Protein sequence: CSAHRGQNRYF.